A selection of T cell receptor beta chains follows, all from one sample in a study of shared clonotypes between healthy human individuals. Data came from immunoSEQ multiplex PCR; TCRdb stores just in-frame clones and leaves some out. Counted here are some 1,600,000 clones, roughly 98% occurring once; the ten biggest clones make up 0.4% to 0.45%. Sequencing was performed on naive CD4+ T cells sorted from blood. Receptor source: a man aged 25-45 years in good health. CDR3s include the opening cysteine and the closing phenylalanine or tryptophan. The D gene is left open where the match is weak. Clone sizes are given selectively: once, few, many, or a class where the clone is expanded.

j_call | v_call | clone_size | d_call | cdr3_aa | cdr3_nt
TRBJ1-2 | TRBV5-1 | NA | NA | CASSPGSGGKADGYTF | TGCGCCAGCAGCCCGGGATCCGGAGGTAAGGCAGATGGCTACACCTTC
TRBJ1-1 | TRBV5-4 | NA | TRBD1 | CASSLELQGARTEAFF | TGTGCCAGCAGCTTGGAACTACAGGGGGCGCGGACTGAAGCTTTCTTT
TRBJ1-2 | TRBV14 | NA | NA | CASSQDLKGYGYTF | TGTGCCAGCAGCCAAGATTTGAAGGGTTATGGCTACACCTTC
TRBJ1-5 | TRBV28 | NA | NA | CASTRGSQPQHF | TGTGCCAGCACTCGGGGGTCTCAGCCCCAGCATTTT
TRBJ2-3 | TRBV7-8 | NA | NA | CASRSNVYPPGAGRTDTQYF | TGTGCCAGCAGATCTAACGTCTATCCCCCAGGGGCGGGCCGCACAGATACGCAGTATTTT
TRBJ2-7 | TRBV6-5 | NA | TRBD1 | CASSYEDRGPDEQYF | TGTGCCAGCAGTTATGAGGACAGGGGACCGGACGAGCAGTACTTC
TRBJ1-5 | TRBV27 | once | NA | CASSFRRYSNQPQHF | TGTGCCAGCAGTTTTAGGCGGTATAGCAATCAGCCCCAGCATTTT
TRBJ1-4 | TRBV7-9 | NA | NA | CASSLVTKGWATNEKLFF | TGTGCCAGCAGCTTGGTCACCAAGGGATGGGCAACTAATGAAAAACTGTTTTTT
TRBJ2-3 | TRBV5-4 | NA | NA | CASSWGAQTSF | TGTGCCAGCAGCTGGGGTGCCCAAACTTCTTTT
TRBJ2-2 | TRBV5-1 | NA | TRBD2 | CASSWSGSKDTGELFF | TGCGCCAGCAGCTGGAGCGGGAGCAAGGACACCGGGGAGCTGTTTTTT
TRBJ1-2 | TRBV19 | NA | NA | CASSTLQGYTF | TGTGCCAGTAGTACCTTACAGGGCTACACCTTC
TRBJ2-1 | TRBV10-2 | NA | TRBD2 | CASEAGDSYNEQFF | TGCGCCAGCGAAGCGGGAGACTCCTACAATGAGCAGTTCTTC
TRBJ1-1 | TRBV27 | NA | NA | CASRRIGDWGTEAFF | TGTGCCAGCAGAAGGATAGGGGATTGGGGCACTGAAGCTTTCTTT
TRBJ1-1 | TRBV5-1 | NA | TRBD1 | CASSQQVRDRDMNTEAFF | TGCGCCAGCAGCCAACAAGTACGGGACAGGGACATGAACACTGAAGCTTTCTTT
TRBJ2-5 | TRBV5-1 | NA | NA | CASSNGPRSGETQYF | TGCGCCAGCAGTAACGGACCCAGGAGTGGAGAGACCCAGTACTTC
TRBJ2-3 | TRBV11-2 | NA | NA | CASSPPRGRADTQYF | TGTGCCAGCAGCCCTCCTAGGGGGAGAGCAGATACGCAGTATTTT
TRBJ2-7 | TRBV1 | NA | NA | CTSSPGHEQYF | TGCACCAGCAGCCCCGGCCACGAGCAGTACTTC
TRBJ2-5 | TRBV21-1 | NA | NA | CASKPGATQETQYF | TGTGCCAGCAAACCCGGGGCCACCCAAGAGACCCAGTACTTC
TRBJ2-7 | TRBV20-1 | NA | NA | CSARWTYEQYF | TGCAGTGCTAGATGGACCTACGAGCAGTACTTC
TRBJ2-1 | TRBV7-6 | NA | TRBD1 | CASSLGLLKDRGHEQFF | TGTGCCAGCAGCTTAGGTCTATTGAAGGACAGGGGGCATGAGCAGTTCTTC
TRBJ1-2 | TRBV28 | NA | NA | CASSLYPVGSGYTF | TGTGCCAGCAGTTTATACCCGGTTGGCTCTGGCTACACCTTC
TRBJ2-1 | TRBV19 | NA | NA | CASSADPRGQFF | TGTGCCAGTAGCGCGGACCCTCGGGGGCAGTTCTTC
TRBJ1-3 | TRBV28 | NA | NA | CASSFFRGSPGNTIYF | TGTGCCAGCAGTTTTTTTCGGGGGAGTCCGGGAAACACCATATATTTT
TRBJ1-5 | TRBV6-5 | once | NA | CASSYSRGAGQPQHF | TGTGCCAGCAGTTACTCGAGGGGGGCAGGTCAGCCCCAGCATTTT
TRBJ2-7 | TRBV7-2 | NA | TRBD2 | CASSFGTSGRWYEQYF | TGTGCCAGCAGCTTTGGGACTAGCGGGAGGTGGTACGAGCAGTACTTC
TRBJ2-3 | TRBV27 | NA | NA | CASTGRYTQYF | TGTGCCAGCACCGGTCGGTATACGCAGTATTTT
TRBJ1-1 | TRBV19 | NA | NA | CASRRPREYGDTEAFF | TGTGCCAGTAGACGACCTAGAGAGTACGGGGACACTGAAGCTTTCTTT
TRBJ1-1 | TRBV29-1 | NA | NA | CSVAGRVNTEAFF | TGCAGCGTTGCTGGAAGGGTGAACACTGAAGCTTTCTTT
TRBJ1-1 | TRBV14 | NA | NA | CASSHREDTVGNTEAFF | TGTGCCAGCAGCCACAGGGAAGACACGGTGGGGAACACTGAAGCTTTCTTT
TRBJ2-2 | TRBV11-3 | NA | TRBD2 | CASSLSGVNTGELFF | TGTGCCAGCAGCCTTAGCGGGGTGAACACCGGGGAGCTGTTTTTT
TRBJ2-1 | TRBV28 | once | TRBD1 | CASSPGQEILNEQFF | TGTGCCAGCAGTCCGGGACAGGAAATTCTCAATGAGCAGTTCTTC
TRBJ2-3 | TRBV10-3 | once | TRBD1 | CAIRGDRGHTGSTDTQYF | TGTGCCATCAGGGGGGACAGGGGGCATACAGGATCCACAGATACGCAGTATTTT
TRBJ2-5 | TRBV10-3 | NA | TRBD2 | CAISEGTSGRVYF | TGTGCCATCAGTGAGGGGACTAGCGGGAGGGTTTACTTC
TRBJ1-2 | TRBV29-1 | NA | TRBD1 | CSARVGQGNYGYTF | TGCAGCGCTCGCGTAGGACAGGGTAACTATGGCTACACCTTC
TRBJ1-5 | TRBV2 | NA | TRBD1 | CASSLERGTGQPQHF | TGTGCCAGCAGTTTAGAGAGGGGGACAGGTCAGCCCCAGCATTTT
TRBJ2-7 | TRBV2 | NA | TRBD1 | CASRQDRVRTYF | TGTGCCAGCAGACAGGACAGGGTCCGTACGTACTTC
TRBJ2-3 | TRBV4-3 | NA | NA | CASSQDSGSTDTQYF | TGCGCCAGCAGCCAAGATTCGGGGAGCACAGATACGCAGTATTTT
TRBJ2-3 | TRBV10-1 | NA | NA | CASSESGPTTQYF | TGCGCCAGCAGTGAGAGCGGGCCCACCACGCAGTATTTT
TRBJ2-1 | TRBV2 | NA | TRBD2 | CASSYSGSSYNEQFF | TGTGCCAGCAGTTATAGCGGGAGCTCCTACAATGAGCAGTTCTTC
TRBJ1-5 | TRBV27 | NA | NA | CASSKNGNQPQHF | TGTGCCAGCTCAAAGAATGGCAATCAGCCCCAGCATTTT
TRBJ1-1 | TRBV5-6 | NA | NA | CASSLGRANTEAFF | TGTGCCAGCAGCTTGGGCAGGGCCAACACTGAAGCTTTCTTT
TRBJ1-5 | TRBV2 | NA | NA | CASRGGGNSNQPQHF | TGTGCCAGCAGAGGCGGAGGGAATAGCAATCAGCCCCAGCATTTT
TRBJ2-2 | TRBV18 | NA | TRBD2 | CASSPLGPSGSGELFF | TGTGCCAGCTCACCCTTGGGGCCTAGCGGATCCGGGGAGCTGTTTTTT
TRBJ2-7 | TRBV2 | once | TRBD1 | CASSKGQGYEQYF | TGTGCCAGCAGTAAAGGACAGGGCTACGAGCAGTACTTC
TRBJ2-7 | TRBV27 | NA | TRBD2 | CASSLSTSVWHEQYF | TGTGCCAGCAGTTTATCGACTAGCGTCTGGCACGAGCAGTACTTC
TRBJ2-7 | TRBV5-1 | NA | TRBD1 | CASSSTGTGGSEQYF | TGCGCCAGCAGCTCCACCGGGACAGGGGGCTCCGAGCAGTACTTC
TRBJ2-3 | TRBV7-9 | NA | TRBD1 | CASSSGQQTSTDTQYF | TGTGCCAGCAGCTCGGGACAGCAGACTAGCACAGATACGCAGTATTTT
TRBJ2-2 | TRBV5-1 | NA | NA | CASMVRGNAGELFF | TGCGCCAGCATGGTTAGGGGAAACGCCGGGGAGCTGTTTTTT
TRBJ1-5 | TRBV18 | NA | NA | CASSPLGQPQHF | TGTGCCAGCTCACCCCTCGGGCAGCCCCAGCATTTT
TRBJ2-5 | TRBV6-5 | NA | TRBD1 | CASSYPTDRADYF | TGTGCCAGCAGTTACCCAACGGACAGGGCCGATTACTTC
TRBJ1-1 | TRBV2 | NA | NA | CASSEYGGTEAFF | TGTGCCAGCAGTGAGTACGGGGGTACTGAAGCTTTCTTT
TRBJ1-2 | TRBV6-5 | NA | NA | CASTTGTGYTF | TGTGCCAGCACCACAGGGACTGGCTACACCTTC